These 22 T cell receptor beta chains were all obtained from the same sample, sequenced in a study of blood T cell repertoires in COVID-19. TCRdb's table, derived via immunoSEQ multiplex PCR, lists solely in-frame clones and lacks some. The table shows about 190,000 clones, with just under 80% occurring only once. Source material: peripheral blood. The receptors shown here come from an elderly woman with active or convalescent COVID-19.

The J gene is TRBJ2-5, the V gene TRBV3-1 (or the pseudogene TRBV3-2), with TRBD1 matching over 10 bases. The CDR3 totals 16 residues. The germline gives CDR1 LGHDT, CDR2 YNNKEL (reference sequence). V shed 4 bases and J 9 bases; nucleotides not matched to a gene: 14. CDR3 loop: CASSPSGTGARGAQYF. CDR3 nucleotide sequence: TGTGCCAGCAGCCCCTCCGGGACAGGGGCCCGAGGGGCCCAGTACTTC.

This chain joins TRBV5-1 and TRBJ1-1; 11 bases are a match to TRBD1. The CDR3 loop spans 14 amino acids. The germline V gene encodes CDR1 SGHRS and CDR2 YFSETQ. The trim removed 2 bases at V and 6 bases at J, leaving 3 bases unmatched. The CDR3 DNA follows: TGCGCCAGCAGCTTCGCGGGACAGGGGGCTGAAGCTTTCTTT. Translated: CASSFAGQGAEAFF.

The chain's CDR3 is CATSAGNQPQHF. The CDR3, as DNA: TGTGCCACCAGTGCCGGCAATCAGCCCCAGCATTTT. The chain employs TRBV24-1 and TRBJ1-5; unclear D gene. The CDR3 has 12 residues. Trimming removed 5 bases at V and 2 bases at J, with 3 bases between. Per germline, CDR1 KGHDR and CDR2 SFDVKD.

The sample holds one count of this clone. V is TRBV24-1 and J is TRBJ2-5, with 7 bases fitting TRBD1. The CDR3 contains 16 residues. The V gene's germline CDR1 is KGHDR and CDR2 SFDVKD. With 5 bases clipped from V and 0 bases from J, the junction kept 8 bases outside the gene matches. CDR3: CATSGRGDRDQETQYF. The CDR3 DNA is TGTGCCACCAGTGGCAGAGGGGACAGAGACCAAGAGACCCAGTACTTC.

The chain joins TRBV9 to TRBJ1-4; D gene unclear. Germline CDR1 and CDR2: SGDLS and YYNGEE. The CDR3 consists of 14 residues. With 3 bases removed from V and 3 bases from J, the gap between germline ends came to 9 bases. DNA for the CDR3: TGTGCCAGCAGCGGGGAGAACCCTAATGAAAAACTGTTTTTT. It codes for CASSGENPNEKLFF.

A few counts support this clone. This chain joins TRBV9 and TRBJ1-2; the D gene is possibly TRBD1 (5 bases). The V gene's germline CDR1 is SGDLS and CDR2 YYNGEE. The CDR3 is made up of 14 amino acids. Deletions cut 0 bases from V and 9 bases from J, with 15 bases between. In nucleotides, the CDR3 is TGTGCCAGCAGCGTAGAGGGGAACGGGGGAAGCTACACCTTC. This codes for CASSVEGNGGSYTF.

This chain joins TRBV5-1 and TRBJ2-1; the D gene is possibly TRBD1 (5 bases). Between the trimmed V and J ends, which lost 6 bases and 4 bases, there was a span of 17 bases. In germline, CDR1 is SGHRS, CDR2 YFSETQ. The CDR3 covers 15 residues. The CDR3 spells CASNKEYDRYNEQFF. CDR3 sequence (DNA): TGCGCCAGCAACAAAGAGTACGACAGATACAATGAGCAGTTCTTC.

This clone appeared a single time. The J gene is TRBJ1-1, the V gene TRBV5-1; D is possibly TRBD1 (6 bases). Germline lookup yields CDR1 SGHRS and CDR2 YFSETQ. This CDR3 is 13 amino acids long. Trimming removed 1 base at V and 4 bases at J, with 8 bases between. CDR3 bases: TGCGCCAGCAGCTTGTTGGGGGCCACTGAAGCTTTCTTT. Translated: CASSLLGATEAFF.

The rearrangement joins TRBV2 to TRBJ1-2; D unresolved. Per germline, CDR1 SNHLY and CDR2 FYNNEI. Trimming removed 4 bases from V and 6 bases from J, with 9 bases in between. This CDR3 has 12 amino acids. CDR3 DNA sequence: TGTGCCAGCAGTGGTGGGAGGGATGGCTACACCTTC. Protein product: CASSGGRDGYTF.

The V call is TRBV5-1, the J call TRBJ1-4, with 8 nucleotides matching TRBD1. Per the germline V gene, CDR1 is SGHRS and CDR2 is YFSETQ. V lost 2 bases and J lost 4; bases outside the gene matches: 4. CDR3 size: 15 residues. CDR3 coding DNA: TGCGCCAGCAGCTTAACAGGGGGTTATAATGAAAAACTGTTTTTT. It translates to CASSLTGGYNEKLFF. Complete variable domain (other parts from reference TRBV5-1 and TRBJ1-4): KAGVTQTPRYLIKTRGQQVTLSCSPISGHRSVSWYQQTPGQGLQFLFEYFSETQRNKGNFPGRFSGRQFSNSRSEMNVSTLELGDSALYLCASSLTGGYNEKLFFGSGTQLSVL.

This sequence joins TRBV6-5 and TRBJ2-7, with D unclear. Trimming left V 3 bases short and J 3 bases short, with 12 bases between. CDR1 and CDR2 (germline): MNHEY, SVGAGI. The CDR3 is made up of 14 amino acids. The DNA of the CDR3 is TGTGCCAGCAGTTATCGGCCGGCAGGCTACGAGCAGTACTTC. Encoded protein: CASSYRPAGYEQYF.

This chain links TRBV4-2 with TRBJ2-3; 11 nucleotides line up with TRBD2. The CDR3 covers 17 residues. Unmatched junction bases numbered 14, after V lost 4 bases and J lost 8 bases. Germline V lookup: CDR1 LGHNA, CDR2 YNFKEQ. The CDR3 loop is CASSPTGLAVDQGTQYF. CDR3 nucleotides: TGTGCCAGCAGCCCCACGGGACTAGCGGTGGACCAGGGTACGCAGTATTTT.

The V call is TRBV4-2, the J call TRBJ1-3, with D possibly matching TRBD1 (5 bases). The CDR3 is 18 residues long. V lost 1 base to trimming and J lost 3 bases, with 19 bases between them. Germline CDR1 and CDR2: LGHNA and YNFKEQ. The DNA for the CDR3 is TGTGCCAGCAGCCAAGCAAACCGGGACTCGTGGGGTGGAAACACCATATATTTT. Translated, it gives CASSQANRDSWGGNTIYF.

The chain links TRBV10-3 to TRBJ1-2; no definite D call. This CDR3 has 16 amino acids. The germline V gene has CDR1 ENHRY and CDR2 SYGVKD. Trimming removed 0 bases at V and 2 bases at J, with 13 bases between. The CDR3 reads CAISESSPGGNYGYTF. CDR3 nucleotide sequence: TGTGCCATCAGTGAGTCGTCACCCGGAGGGAACTATGGCTACACCTTC.

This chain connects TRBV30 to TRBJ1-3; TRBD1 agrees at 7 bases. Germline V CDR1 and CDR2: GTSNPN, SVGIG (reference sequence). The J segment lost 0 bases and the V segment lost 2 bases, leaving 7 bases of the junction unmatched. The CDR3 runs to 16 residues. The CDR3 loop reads CAWSRTGAYSGNTIYF. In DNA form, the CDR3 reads TGTGCCTGGAGTCGGACAGGCGCTTACTCTGGAAACACCATATATTTT.

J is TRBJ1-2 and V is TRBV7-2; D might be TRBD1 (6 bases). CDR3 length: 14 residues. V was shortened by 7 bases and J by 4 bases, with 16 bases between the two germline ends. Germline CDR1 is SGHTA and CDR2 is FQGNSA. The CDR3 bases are TGTGCCAGCATTCAAGGACAGACCACCTATGGCTACACCTTC. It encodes CASIQGQTTYGYTF.

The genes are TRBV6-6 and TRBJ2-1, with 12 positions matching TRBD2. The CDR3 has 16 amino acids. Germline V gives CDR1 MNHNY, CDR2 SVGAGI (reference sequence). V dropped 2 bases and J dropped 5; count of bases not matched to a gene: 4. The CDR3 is CASSYRLAGGNNEQFF. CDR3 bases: TGTGCCAGCAGTTACCGGCTAGCGGGGGGGAACAATGAGCAGTTCTTC.

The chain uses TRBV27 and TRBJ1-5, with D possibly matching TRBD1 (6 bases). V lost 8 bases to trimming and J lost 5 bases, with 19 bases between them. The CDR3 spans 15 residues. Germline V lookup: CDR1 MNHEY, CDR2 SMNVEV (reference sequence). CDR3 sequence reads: CASGNLQGSDQPQHF. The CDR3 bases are TGTGCCAGCGGAAATTTACAGGGTTCTGATCAGCCCCAGCATTTT.

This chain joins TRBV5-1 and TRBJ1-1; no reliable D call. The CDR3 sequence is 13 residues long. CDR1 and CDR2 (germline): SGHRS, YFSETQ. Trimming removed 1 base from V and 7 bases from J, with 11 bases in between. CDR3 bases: TGCGCCAGCAGCTTGAACGTCGTCGGTGAAGCTTTCTTT. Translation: CASSLNVVGEAFF.

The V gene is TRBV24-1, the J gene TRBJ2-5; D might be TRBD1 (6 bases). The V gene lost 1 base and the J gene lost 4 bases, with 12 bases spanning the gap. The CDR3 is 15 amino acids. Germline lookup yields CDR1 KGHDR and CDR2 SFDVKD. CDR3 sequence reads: CATSDLQGFVETQYF. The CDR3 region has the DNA TGTGCCACCAGTGATTTACAGGGTTTTGTAGAGACCCAGTACTTC.

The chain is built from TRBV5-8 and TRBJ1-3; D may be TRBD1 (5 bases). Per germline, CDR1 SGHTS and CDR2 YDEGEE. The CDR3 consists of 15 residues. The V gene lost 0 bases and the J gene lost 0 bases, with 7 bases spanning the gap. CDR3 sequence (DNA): TGTGCCAGCAGCTTGGGGGGCAACTCTGGAAACACCATATATTTT. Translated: CASSLGGNSGNTIYF.

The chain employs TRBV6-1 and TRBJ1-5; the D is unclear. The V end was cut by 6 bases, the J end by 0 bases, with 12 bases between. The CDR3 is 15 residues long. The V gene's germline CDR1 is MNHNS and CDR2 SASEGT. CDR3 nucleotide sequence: TGTGCCAGCAGGATTATCGAGGTTAGCAATCAGCCCCAGCATTTT. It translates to CASRIIEVSNQPQHF.